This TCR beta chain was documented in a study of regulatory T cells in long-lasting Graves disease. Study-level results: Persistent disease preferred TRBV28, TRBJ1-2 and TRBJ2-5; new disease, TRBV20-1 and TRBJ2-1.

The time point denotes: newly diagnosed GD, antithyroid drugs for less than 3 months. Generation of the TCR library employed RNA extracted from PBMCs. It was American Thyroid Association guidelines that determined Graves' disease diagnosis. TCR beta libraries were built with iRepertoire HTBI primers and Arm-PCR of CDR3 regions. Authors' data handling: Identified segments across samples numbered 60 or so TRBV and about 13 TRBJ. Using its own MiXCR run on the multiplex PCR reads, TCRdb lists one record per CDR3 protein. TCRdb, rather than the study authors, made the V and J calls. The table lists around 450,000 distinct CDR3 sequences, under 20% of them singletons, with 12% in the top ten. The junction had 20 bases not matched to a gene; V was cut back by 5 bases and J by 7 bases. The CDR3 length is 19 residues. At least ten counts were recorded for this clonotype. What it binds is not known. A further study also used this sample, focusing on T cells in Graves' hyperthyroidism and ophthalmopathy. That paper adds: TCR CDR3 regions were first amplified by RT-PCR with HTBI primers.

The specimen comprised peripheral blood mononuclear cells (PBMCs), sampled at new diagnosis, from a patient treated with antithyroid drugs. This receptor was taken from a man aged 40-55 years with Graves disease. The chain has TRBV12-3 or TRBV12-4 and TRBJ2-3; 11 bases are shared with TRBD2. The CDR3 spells CASSPTLGLADPLPNTQYF. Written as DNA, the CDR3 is TGTGCCAGCAGTCCTACCCTGGGACTAGCGGACCCCTTACCTAATACGCAGTATTTT.